This entry is about one TCR beta chain. Autoimmune disease history or systemic immunosuppression disqualified patients. These data belong to a study of OX40 agonist ivuxolimab in advanced cancers. On the study more broadly: People who had prior anti-PD-1, anti-PD-L1 or anti-CTLA-4 therapy could take part, and around 39% had some.

This CDR3 contains 16 residues. CDR1 is MNHNS, CDR2 SASEGT, per germline. The V and J ends lost 4 bases and 3 bases respectively, with 16 bases between them. The table came from immunoSEQ multiplex PCR; TCRdb's copy has only in-frame clones and leaves some out. This repertoire shows tens of thousands of clones, 80% to 90% found once; its top ten account for approximately 4%. The genes are TRBV6-1 and TRBJ2-1, with a tentative D call TRBD2 (5 bases). The input for sequencing was CD4+ or CD8+ T cells sorted from blood, taken in a trial of the OX40 agonist ivuxolimab. The sequence came from an adult with an advanced solid tumor such as melanoma, head and neck, liver or kidney cancer. The CDR3 spells CASSGGPSSLYNEQFF. Written as DNA, the CDR3 is TGTGCCAGCAGTGGAGGCCCTAGCTCCCTCTACAATGAGCAGTTCTTC.